This T cell receptor (beta chain) was found in a study of blood T cell repertoires in COVID-19. The wider study: Samples taken during acute and convalescent COVID-19 were collected in the United States, Italy and Spain. PBMCs, B-cell-depleted T cells, or T cells were the source of the cDNA or gDNA that made up the material.

Germline assignment: CDR1 MNHEY and CDR2 SMNVEV (reference sequence). This CDR3 region has 14 residues. After removal of 5 bases from V and 8 bases from J, the junction contained 11 bases not matched to a gene. Per the authors' pipeline: Amplifying reference gene primers gave estimates of nucleated cell counts. Repertoires were generated with immunoSEQ multiplex PCR, while TCRdb's copy carries only in-frame clones and drops some. V, J and clone size reflect that table, while D and trimming were determined from the DNA. Of over 95,000 clones listed, about 84% are singletons. The sample was peripheral blood. The gene calls are TRBV27 and TRBJ1-2; 7 nucleotides match TRBD1. The TCR comes from a man between 45 and 60 years old with acute or convalescent COVID-19. The DNA for the CDR3 is TGTGCCAGCAGTCCTCACGACAGGGCGGGAGGCTACACCTTC. Residues: CASSPHDRAGGYTF.